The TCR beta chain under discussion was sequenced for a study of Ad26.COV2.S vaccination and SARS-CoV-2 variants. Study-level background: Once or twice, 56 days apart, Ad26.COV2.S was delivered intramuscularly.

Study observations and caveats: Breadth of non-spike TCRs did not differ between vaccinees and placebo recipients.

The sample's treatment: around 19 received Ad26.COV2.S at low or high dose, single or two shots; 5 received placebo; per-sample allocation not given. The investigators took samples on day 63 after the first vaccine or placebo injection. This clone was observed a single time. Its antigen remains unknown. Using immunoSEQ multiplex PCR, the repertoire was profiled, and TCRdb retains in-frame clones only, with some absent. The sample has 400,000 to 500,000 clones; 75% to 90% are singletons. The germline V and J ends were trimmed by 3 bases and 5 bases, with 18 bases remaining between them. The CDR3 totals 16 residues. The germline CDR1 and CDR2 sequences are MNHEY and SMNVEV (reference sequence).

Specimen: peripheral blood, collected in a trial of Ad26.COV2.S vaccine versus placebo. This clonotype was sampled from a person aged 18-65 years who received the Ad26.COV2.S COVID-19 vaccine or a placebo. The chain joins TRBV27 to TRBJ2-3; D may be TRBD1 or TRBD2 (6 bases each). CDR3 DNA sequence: TGTGCCAGCAGTTTCTCCCCCGGGGGCACTTTAGATACGCAGTATTTT. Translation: CASSFSPGGTLDTQYF.